This T cell receptor (beta chain) was documented in a study of blood T cell repertoires in COVID-19. Study-level background: Whether acute or convalescent, the COVID-19 samples came from the United States, Italy and Spain. T cells, B-cell-depleted T cells, or PBMCs supplied cDNA or gDNA.

Germline V lookup: CDR1 LNHDA, CDR2 SQIVND (reference sequence). V gave up 5 bases and J gave up 3 bases, with 17 bases separating them. The CDR3 runs 16 residues. In the source study's methods: Reference gene primer amplification yielded estimated nucleated cell counts. Method: immunoSEQ multiplex PCR; TCRdb's copy keeps in-frame clones and lacks some. Clone size and the V and J calls come from that table; the DNA yielded D and trimming. This table holds 90,000 to 150,000 clones, 60% to 85% found once. This TCR was recovered from a human donor with acute or convalescent COVID-19. The donor label of this sample is uncertain. The V call is TRBV19, the J call TRBJ1-5; possible D gene TRBD1, 5 bases. The specimen sequenced was peripheral blood. CDR3 in DNA: TGTGCCAGTAGTCTTCATCGTGACAGATTCAATCAGCCCCAGCATTTT. This codes for CASSLHRDRFNQPQHF.